The subject of this entry is one T cell receptor beta chain. Its specificity is not known. These data originate in a study of post-analysis software for immune sequencing data. In the study overall: Both relapsing-remitting and secondary progressive multiple sclerosis featured among the disease courses, as did progressive-relapsing multiple sclerosis.

The CDR3 is 15 residues long. V lost 3 bases, J lost 5 bases, and 16 bases lay in between. Germline-derived CDR1 and CDR2 are MGHRA and YSYEKL. Libraries were made from TCR beta cDNA, and they carried unique molecular identifiers. It was from approximately 0.91 to 9.4 million T cells that 530,000 or so cDNA molecules came. TCRdb called the PCR reads again in MiXCR, with one record for every CDR3 protein. The sample records fewer than 850,000 distinct CDR3 sequences, around 45% being singletons. Study results and limitations: About five TRBV segments occurring more often in patients than controls included TRBV5-6, TRBV5-1 and TRBV20-1.

V and J are TRBV4-1 and TRBJ2-5; a possible D gene is TRBD1 (5 bases). The sample consisted of blood. The receptor's source is a girl aged 5-17 years with multiple sclerosis. CDR3 sequence: CASSQGWGPKETQYF. The CDR3 DNA reads as TGCGCCAGCAGCCAGGGATGGGGCCCCAAGGAGACCCAGTACTTC.